This T cell receptor (beta chain) was recorded in a study of graft-versus-host responses after intestinal transplantation. Only one count was recorded for this clone. The antigen is undetermined. Sequenced by immunoSEQ multiplex PCR; TCRdb stores in-frame clones only, minus some. The table records about 100,000 clones, over 75% of them present only once. With V trimmed by 1 base and J by 6 bases, 0 bases remained unmatched. This CDR3 comprises 13 residues. Germline V CDR1 and CDR2: LNHNV, YYDKDF (reference sequence). The chain recombines TRBV15 with TRBJ2-1; the match to TRBD1 covers 7 bases. This TCR derives from a human donor who was the organ donor for an intestinal transplant. The sample here was unstimulated CD4+ T cells sorted from spleen or lymph node cells, taken before transplant. The CDR3: CATSRGQGNEQFF. CDR3 nucleotide sequence: TGTGCCACCAGCAGAGGACAGGGCAATGAGCAGTTCTTC.